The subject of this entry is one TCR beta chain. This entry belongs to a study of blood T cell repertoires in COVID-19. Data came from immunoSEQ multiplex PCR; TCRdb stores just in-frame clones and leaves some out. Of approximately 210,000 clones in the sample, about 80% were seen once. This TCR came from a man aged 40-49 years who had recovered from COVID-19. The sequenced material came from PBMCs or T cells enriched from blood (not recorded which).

In DNA, the CDR3 is TGCGCCAGCAGCCAAGTAACGGCAAGCGGGGGGATCTACGAGCAGTACTTC. It translates to CASSQVTASGGIYEQYF. V and J are TRBV4-1 and TRBJ2-7; TRBD2 aligns across 9 bases. The CDR3 is 17 amino acids. Germline CDR1 and CDR2: MGHRA and YSYEKL. The V segment lost 1 base and the J segment 3 bases; nucleotides outside the gene matches: 10.